A selection of T cell receptor beta chains follows, all from one sample in a study of T cell responses to AZD1222 COVID-19 vaccine. Only in-frame clones appear in the TCRdb table, and some are missing; sequencing was by immunoSEQ multiplex PCR. Among over 100,000 clones listed, 75% to 95% were seen once. Here the sequenced sample was peripheral blood, taken on day 0 of AZD1222 vaccination. The source is an adult in good health. The conserved cysteine and the conserved F or W are not part of the CDR3 here. The order of the fields is J gene, V gene, CDR3 length, CDR3 protein.

J: TRBJ2-1; V: TRBV4-2; length: 13; CDR3: ASSQVSGAYNEQF
J: TRBJ2-3; V: TRBV5-1; length: 13; CDR3: ASYASGGATDTQY
J: TRBJ1-2; V: TRBV10-3; length: 11; CDR3: AISEPGNYGYT
J: TRBJ1-4; V: TRBV7-2; length: 14; CDR3: ASSPPGLTTNEKLF
J: TRBJ2-3; V: TRBV7-2; length: 14; CDR3: ASSYLAGTSTDTQY
J: TRBJ2-7; V: TRBV4-1; length: 15; CDR3: ASSQLTSGGLSYEQY
J: TRBJ1-6; V: TRBV6-5; length: 11; CDR3: ASSYQVDSPLH
J: TRBJ1-2; V: TRBV27; length: 11; CDR3: ASSRQDSYGYT
J: TRBJ1-3; V: TRBV12-3/TRBV12-4; length: 10; CDR3: ASLGSGNTIY
J: TRBJ2-1; V: TRBV9; length: 15; CDR3: ASSPLGGGLVGDEQF
J: TRBJ1-2; V: TRBV24-1; length: 13; CDR3: ATSDPDGPRYGYT
J: TRBJ1-1; V: TRBV2; length: 12; CDR3: ASSEVSLNTEAF
J: TRBJ1-1; V: TRBV28; length: 11; CDR3: AQREGSNTEAF
J: TRBJ1-1; V: TRBV9; length: 12; CDR3: ASSVGDRGAEAF
J: TRBJ1-1; V: TRBV6-5; length: 13; CDR3: ASSYSIQGNTEAF
J: TRBJ1-1; V: TRBV19; length: 12; CDR3: ASRSRGVNTEAF
J: TRBJ2-2; V: TRBV10-3; length: 12; CDR3: AISVAQHTGELF
J: TRBJ2-5; V: TRBV5-1; length: 12; CDR3: ASSLRDRGQTQY
J: TRBJ2-2; V: TRBV10-3; length: 15; CDR3: AISDGPGGVDTGELF
J: TRBJ2-7; V: TRBV10-3; length: 13; CDR3: AISESAGASYEQY
J: TRBJ2-5; V: TRBV2; length: 13; CDR3: ASSGLAGGGETQY
J: TRBJ2-2; V: TRBV6-5; length: 14; CDR3: ASSYRTGVITGELF
J: TRBJ1-2; V: TRBV6-5; length: 12; CDR3: ASSYRGPNYGYT
J: TRBJ2-7; V: TRBV18; length: 9; CDR3: ASSPNYEQY
J: TRBJ2-2; V: TRBV2; length: 12; CDR3: ASSEPGESGELF
J: TRBJ2-2; V: TRBV28; length: 12; CDR3: ASSLVTDTGELF
J: TRBJ1-2; V: TRBV30; length: 8; CDR3: AWSGLGYT
J: TRBJ2-3; V: TRBV3-1/TRBV3-2; length: 14; CDR3: ASSKVAGGFTDTQY
J: TRBJ1-1; V: TRBV28; length: 13; CDR3: ASSLLSAVDTEAF
J: TRBJ2-3; V: TRBV27; length: 15; CDR3: ASNIAGALPSTDTQY
J: TRBJ1-5; V: TRBV19; length: 12; CDR3: ASGTVDRNQPQH
J: TRBJ1-4; V: TRBV5-5; length: 12; CDR3: ASTAHAGNEKLF
J: TRBJ1-1; V: TRBV29-1; length: 11; CDR3: SVADSINTEAF
J: TRBJ1-5; V: TRBV6-2/TRBV6-3; length: 13; CDR3: ASSYSIELYQPQH
J: TRBJ1-5; V: TRBV2; length: 13; CDR3: ASTEGLSRGQPQH